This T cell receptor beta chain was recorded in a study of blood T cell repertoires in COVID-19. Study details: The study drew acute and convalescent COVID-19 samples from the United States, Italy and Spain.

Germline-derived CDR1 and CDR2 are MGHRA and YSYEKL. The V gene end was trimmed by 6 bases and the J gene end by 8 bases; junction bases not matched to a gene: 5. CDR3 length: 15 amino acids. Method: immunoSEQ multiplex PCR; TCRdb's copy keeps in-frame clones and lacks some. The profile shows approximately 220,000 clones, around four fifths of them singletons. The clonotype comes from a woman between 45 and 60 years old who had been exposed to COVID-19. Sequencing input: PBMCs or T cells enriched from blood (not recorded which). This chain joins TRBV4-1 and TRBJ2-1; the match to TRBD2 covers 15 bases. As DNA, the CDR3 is TGCGCCAGCAGTCCCGGGACTAGCGGGGGGCATGAGCAGTTCTTC. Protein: CASSPGTSGGHEQFF.